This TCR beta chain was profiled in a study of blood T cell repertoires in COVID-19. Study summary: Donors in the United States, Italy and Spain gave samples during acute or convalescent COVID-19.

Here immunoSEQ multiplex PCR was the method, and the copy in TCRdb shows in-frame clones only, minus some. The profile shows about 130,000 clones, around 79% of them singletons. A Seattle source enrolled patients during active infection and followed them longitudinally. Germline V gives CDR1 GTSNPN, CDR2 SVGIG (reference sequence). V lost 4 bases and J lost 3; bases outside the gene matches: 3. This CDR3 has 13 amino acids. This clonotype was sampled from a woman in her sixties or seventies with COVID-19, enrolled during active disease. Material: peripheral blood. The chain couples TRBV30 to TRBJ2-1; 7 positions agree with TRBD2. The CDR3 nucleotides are TGTGCCTGGAACGGGGGGAACTACAATGAGCAGTTCTTC. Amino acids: CAWNGGNYNEQFF.